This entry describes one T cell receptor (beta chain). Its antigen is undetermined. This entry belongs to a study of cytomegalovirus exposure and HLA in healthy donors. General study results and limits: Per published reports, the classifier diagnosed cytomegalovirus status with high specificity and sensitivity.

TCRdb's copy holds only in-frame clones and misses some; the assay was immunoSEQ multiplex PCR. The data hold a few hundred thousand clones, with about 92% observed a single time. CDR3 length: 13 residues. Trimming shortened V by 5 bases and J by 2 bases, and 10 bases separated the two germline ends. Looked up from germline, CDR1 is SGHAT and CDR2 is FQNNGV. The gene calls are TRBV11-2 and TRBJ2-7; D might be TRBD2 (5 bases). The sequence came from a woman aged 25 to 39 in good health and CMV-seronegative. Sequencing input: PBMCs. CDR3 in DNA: TGTGCCAGCAGCCCGCGGAGGACCTACGAGCAGTACTTC. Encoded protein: CASSPRRTYEQYF.